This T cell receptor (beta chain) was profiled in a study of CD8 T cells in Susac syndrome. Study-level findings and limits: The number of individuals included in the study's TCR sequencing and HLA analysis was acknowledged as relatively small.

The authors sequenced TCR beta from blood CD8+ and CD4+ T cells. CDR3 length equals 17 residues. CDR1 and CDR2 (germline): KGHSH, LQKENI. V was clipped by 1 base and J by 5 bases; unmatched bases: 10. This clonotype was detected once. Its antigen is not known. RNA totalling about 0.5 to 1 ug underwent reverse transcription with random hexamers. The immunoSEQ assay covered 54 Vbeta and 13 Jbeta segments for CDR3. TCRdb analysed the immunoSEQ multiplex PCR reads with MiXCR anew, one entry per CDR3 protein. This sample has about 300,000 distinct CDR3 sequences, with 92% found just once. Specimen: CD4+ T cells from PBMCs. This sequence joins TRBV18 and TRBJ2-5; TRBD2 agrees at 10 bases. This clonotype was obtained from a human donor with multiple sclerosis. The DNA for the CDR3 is TGTGCCAGCTCACCACAGGGACCTAGCGGGAGAAAGGAGACCCAGTACTTC. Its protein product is CASSPQGPSGRKETQYF.